Below, 22 T cell receptor beta chains from the same sample are listed, as sequenced in a study of T cell responses to AZD1222 COVID-19 vaccine. The repertoire was sequenced with immunoSEQ multiplex PCR; TCRdb's copy has only in-frame clones and lacks some. The sample consists of 90,000 to 140,000 clones, approximately 90% of them appearing once. The sequencing used peripheral blood, collected on day 0 of AZD1222 vaccination. The receptors shown here come from an adult in good health.

The chain joins TRBV28 to TRBJ1-5; D might be TRBD1 (5 bases). Per the germline V gene, CDR1 is MDHEN and CDR2 is SYDVKM. The CDR3 extends over 15 amino acids. The V gene lost 2 bases and the J gene lost 2 bases, with 10 bases spanning the gap. In DNA form, the CDR3 reads TGTGCCAGCAGTTTAATTGGAGGGGGCAATCAGCCCCAGCATTTT. This gives the protein CASSLIGGGNQPQHF.

The gene calls are TRBV7-3 and TRBJ2-1; 12 positions agree with TRBD1. Per the germline V gene, CDR1 is SGHTA and CDR2 is FQGTGA. The CDR3 contains 20 residues. V gave up 2 bases and J gave up 3 bases; unmatched junction bases: 14. The chain's CDR3 is CASSLLRGQGASFIYNEQFF. CDR3 DNA sequence: TGTGCCAGCAGCTTACTCAGGGGACAGGGGGCAAGTTTTATCTACAATGAGCAGTTCTTC.

This chain links TRBV11-2 with TRBJ2-1; 13 bases align to TRBD2. The CDR3 consists of 17 residues. The J segment lost 8 bases and the V segment lost 2 bases, leaving 9 bases of the junction unmatched. From germline, CDR1 is SGHAT and CDR2 FQNNGV. In DNA form, the CDR3 reads TGTGCCAGCAGCTTACCCCTACTAGCGGGAGGGGGCGATGAGCAGTTCTTC. Protein sequence: CASSLPLLAGGGDEQFF.

The chain combines TRBV7-3 with TRBJ2-3; 8 bases agree with TRBD2. This CDR3 has 16 amino acids. Germline V gene lookup returns CDR1 SGHTA and CDR2 FQGTGA. After removal of 5 bases from V and 5 bases from J, the junction contained 12 bases not matched to a gene. CDR3 bases: TGTGCCAGCAGCCCGAATACTCCGGCGGGGGGAGATACGCAGTATTTT. Translated, it gives CASSPNTPAGGDTQYF. Variable domain in full (rest from reference TRBV7-3 and TRBJ2-3): GAGVSQTPSNKVTEKGKYVELRCDPISGHTALYWYRQSLGQGPEFLIYFQGTGAADDSGLPNDRFFAVRPEGSVSTLKIQRTERGDSAVYLCASSPNTPAGGDTQYFGPGTRLTVL.

The CDR3 protein is CASSYSLAGQIYGYTF. CDR3 sequence (DNA): TGTGCCAGCAGTTACTCATTGGCAGGGCAGATCTATGGCTACACCTTC. The chain employs TRBV6-2 or TRBV6-3 and TRBJ1-2, with D possibly being TRBD1 (5 bases). Germline CDR1 MNHEY, CDR2 SVGEGT. The CDR3 sequence is 16 residues long. V lost 0 bases, J lost 4 bases, and 15 bases lay in between.

This rearrangement joins TRBV24-1 to TRBJ1-2; 9 bases align to TRBD1. CDR1 is KGHDR and CDR2 is SFDVKD in the germline V gene. V shed 2 bases, J shed 7 bases, and the junction held 7 bases outside the gene matches. The CDR3 is 15 residues long. CDR3 sequence: CATSDYAQGASGYTF. CDR3 DNA: TGTGCCACCAGTGATTATGCACAGGGGGCGAGTGGCTACACCTTC.

The rearrangement uses TRBV9 and TRBJ2-1; D not resolved. This CDR3 is built from 14 residues. V was pared by 2 bases and J by 0 bases, with 6 bases between. Germline V gene data show CDR1 as SGDLS and CDR2 as YYNGEE. The CDR3 sequence is CASSVRASYNEQFF. As DNA, the CDR3 is TGTGCCAGCAGCGTTCGAGCCTCCTACAATGAGCAGTTCTTC.

This clone was recorded only once. The chain recombines TRBV5-4 with TRBJ2-2, with 9 bases matching TRBD2. With 7 bases clipped from V and 5 bases from J, the junction kept 9 bases outside the gene matches. The germline V gene has CDR1 SGHNT and CDR2 YYREEE (reference sequence). The CDR3 has 15 amino acids. CDR3: CASSLAGGITGELFF. The CDR3 coding sequence is TGTGCCAGCTCCCTCGCGGGGGGGATAACCGGGGAGCTGTTTTTT.

The V call is TRBV7-2, the J call TRBJ2-2, with a tentative D call TRBD2 (5 bases). CDR3 length: 15 amino acids. Trimming took off 5 bases at V and 5 bases at J, with 15 bases between the two ends. CDR1 is SGHTA, CDR2 FQGNSA, per germline. CDR3 region: CASSTTVSGTGELFF. The DNA for the CDR3 is TGTGCCAGCAGCACCACAGTATCGGGGACCGGGGAGCTGTTTTTT.

The chain joins TRBV7-3 to TRBJ1-1; D not certain. The germline gives CDR1 SGHTA, CDR2 FQGTGA. Trimming took 6 bases from V and 0 from J, leaving 11 bases between them. CDR3 length: 14 residues. For the CDR3, the DNA is TGTGCCAGCAGACCGTCGGTAATGAACACTGAAGCTTTCTTT. It translates to CASRPSVMNTEAFF.

The genes are TRBV19 and TRBJ1-5, with 8 positions matching TRBD1. Trimming cost V 6 bases and J 6 bases; bases outside gene matches: 10. The germline CDR1 and CDR2 sequences are LNHDA and SQIVND (reference sequence). This CDR3 comprises 15 residues. The CDR3 sequence: CASSITQGAGQPQHF. DNA for the CDR3: TGTGCCAGTAGCATCACCCAGGGGGCGGGTCAGCCCCAGCATTTT.

The V gene is TRBV18, the J gene TRBJ2-2; 9 positions match TRBD1. V lost 6 bases to trimming and J lost 4 bases; unmatched junction nucleotides: 6. CDR1 is KGHSH, CDR2 LQKENI, per germline. The CDR3 consists of 15 residues. The CDR3 protein is CASSQGQGVTGELFF. The DNA of the CDR3 is TGTGCCAGCTCGCAGGGACAGGGAGTCACCGGGGAGCTGTTTTTT.

The J gene is TRBJ2-4, the V gene TRBV20-1; 7 bases are shared with TRBD1. The CDR3 is made up of 11 amino acids. Losses at the gene ends were 5 bases for V and 7 bases for J; bases not matched to a gene: 2. CDR1 and CDR2 from the germline V gene are DFQATT and SNEGSKA (reference sequence). The CDR3 DNA reads as TGCAGTGCTCTCAGGGGGAACATTCAGTACTTC. This sequence encodes CSALRGNIQYF.

The chain carries TRBV6-5 and TRBJ1-5; D uncertain. The CDR3 contains 14 residues. Trimming took off 5 bases at V and 4 bases at J, with 12 bases between the two ends. CDR1 and CDR2 from the germline V gene are MNHEY and SVGAGI. CDR3 DNA sequence: TGTGCCAGCAGTACACGACGGAATAATCAGCCCCAGCATTTT. Residues: CASSTRRNNQPQHF.

The genes are TRBV3-1 (or the pseudogene TRBV3-2) and TRBJ1-1, with 8 bases lining up with TRBD1. J was trimmed by 1 base and V by 2 bases; bases with no gene match: 9. From germline, CDR1 is LGHDT and CDR2 YNNKEL (reference sequence). The CDR3 length is 17 residues. In nucleotides, the CDR3 is TGTGCCAGCAGCCAAAGCCGGGACAGGTTCCGGAACACTGAAGCTTTCTTT. Protein: CASSQSRDRFRNTEAFF.

This clone was seen more than once but under ten times. V and J are TRBV2 and TRBJ2-1, with 8 bases lining up with TRBD2. J was trimmed by 0 bases and V by 4 bases; bases with no gene match: 11. This CDR3 is built from 18 residues. In germline, CDR1 is SNHLY, CDR2 FYNNEI. The chain's CDR3 is CASSGVVSGISSYNEQFF. CDR3 nucleotides: TGTGCCAGCAGTGGAGTGGTTAGCGGGATCAGCTCCTACAATGAGCAGTTCTTC. The complete variable domain, with remaining parts taken from reference TRBV2 and TRBJ2-1, reads EPEVTQTPSHQVTQMGQEVILRCVPISNHLYFYWYRQILGQKVEFLVSFYNNEISEKSEIFDDQFSVERPDGSNFTLKIRSTKLEDSAMYFCASSGVVSGISSYNEQFFGPGTRLTVL.

The CDR3 bases are TGTGCCAGCAGCCCCTCGACAGGGATTAGCACCGGGGAGCTGTTTTTT. It encodes CASSPSTGISTGELFF. The chain carries TRBV9 and TRBJ2-2; 7 bases line up with TRBD1. The CDR3 is made up of 16 amino acids. In germline, CDR1 is SGDLS, CDR2 YYNGEE. With V trimmed by 4 bases and J by 4 bases, 10 bases remained unmatched.

As to this clone: An end of the junction does not agree with germline; a read error may underlie this. The chain is built from TRBV27 and TRBJ1-1; D is ambiguous. This CDR3 is 19 amino acids long. Germline CDR1 is MNHEY and CDR2 is SMNVEV (reference sequence). CDR3 DNA: TGTGCCAGCAGTCTATCCCTCGTCAGGAGGCTAACCCCAAACACTGAAGCTTTCTTT. Protein sequence: CASSLSLVRRLTPNTEAFF.

J is TRBJ1-5 and V is TRBV28; tentative D call: TRBD1 (5 bases). Germline V gene sequence: CDR1 MDHEN, CDR2 SYDVKM. CDR3 length equals 12 residues. With 8 bases removed from V and 1 base from J, the gap between germline ends came to 6 bases. The CDR3 protein is CASGGSNQPQHF. The DNA of the CDR3 is TGTGCCAGCGGGGGAAGCAATCAGCCCCAGCATTTT.

J is TRBJ2-5 and V is TRBV5-4, with 10 nucleotides matching TRBD2. Germline CDR1 and CDR2: SGHNT and YYREEE (reference sequence). The CDR3 is 15 amino acids. The ends lost 5 bases at V and 2 bases at J; junction bases unmatched: 6. CDR3 nucleotides: TGTGCCAGCAGACAGACTAGCGGGTCACAAGAGACCCAGTACTTC. Its protein product is CASRQTSGSQETQYF.

This clone was counted a single time. The chain has TRBV7-3 and TRBJ2-7; no firm D call. V lost 3 bases and J 0 bases, leaving 6 bases between the germline ends. Germline V gene data show CDR1 as SGHTA and CDR2 as FQGTGA. There are 13 residues in the CDR3. The CDR3 DNA sequence: TGTGCCAGCAGCTTGTATGCCTCCTACGAGCAGTACTTC. It translates to CASSLYASYEQYF.

This chain links TRBV9 with TRBJ1-6; TRBD1 agrees at 8 bases. The CDR3 has 12 residues. V lost 3 bases and J lost 14; bases outside the gene matches: 4. Looked up from germline, CDR1 is SGDLS and CDR2 is YYNGEE. CDR3 loop: CASSGTGITLHF. The CDR3 region has the DNA TGTGCCAGCAGCGGGACAGGGATAACCCTCCACTTT.